Listed below are T cell receptor beta chains from one sample, sequenced in a study of regulatory T cells in long-lasting Graves disease. TCRdb reprocessed the multiplex PCR reads via MiXCR and lists one record per CDR3 protein. This sample has 350,000 to 500,000 distinct CDR3 sequences, with around 20% found just once. The material sequenced was peripheral blood mononuclear cells (PBMCs), taken when the disease was refractory, from a patient treated with antithyroid drugs. The receptors were sampled from a female donor with Graves disease. Each CDR3 is given without its conserved first and last residue. Fields, in order: V gene, clone size, J gene, CDR3 protein. Where a row states a size, it is once, few, many or the class of an expanded clone; other rows omit it.

TRBV3-1	.	TRBJ2-7	ASSQDGHSRKSSEFEQY
TRBV2	many	TRBJ1-2	ASRGTGYGYT
TRBV20-1	.	TRBJ1-3	SAISSNTIY
TRBV5-1	.	TRBJ2-7	ASSLEWGRSYEQY
TRBV27	many	TRBJ2-2	ASTDHNTGELF
TRBV28	.	TRBJ2-3	ATLSPGLSSDTQY
TRBV20-1	many	TRBJ1-1	SASSAQGSNTEAF
TRBV28	many	TRBJ1-6	ASSLMGRNYNSPLH
TRBV20-1	many	TRBJ1-1	SARDRGGTEAF
TRBV7-9	.	TRBJ1-1	ASPKPGGTEAF
TRBV27	many	TRBJ2-7	ASSLCRGYEQY
TRBV12-3/TRBV12-4	many	TRBJ1-1	ASSFLAGAEAF
TRBV18	many	TRBJ1-1	ASSPRQGANTEAF
TRBV7-3	.	TRBJ2-1	ASSLLGQGVNEQF
TRBV12-3/TRBV12-4	many	TRBJ2-7	ASSPGTGGPYEQY
TRBV28	.	TRBJ2-1	ASREGYGSGTDNEQF
TRBV12-3/TRBV12-4	many	TRBJ1-2	ASSLAGLGTSYGYT
TRBV28	many	TRBJ1-5	ASSSRRRSNQPQH
TRBV7-9	many	TRBJ1-1	ASSLQGQVLTEAF
TRBV20-1	.	TRBJ2-2	SARGPGWYTGELF
TRBV7-9	.	TRBJ2-2	ASSPGNGPNTGELL
TRBV4-2	many	TRBJ2-5	ASSLQRDSFQETQY
TRBV30	.	TRBJ2-5	AWSLASETQY
TRBV28	many	TRBJ1-5	ASSLDRPTQPQH
TRBV10-3	many	TRBJ2-7	AIRDRAYEQY